The clone carrying this T cell receptor (beta chain) has a count of ten or more. Its antigen is undetermined. Isolation recovered at least 6 million PBMCs from every sample. The data derive from a study of blood T cells in healthy people across ages. Next came a second PCR, run for about 7 to 12 cycles, which used a sample-barcoded 5' primer along with a J-beta primer mix. A tag from a template-switch adaptor with 12 random nucleotides marked each cDNA molecule. At least 2.5 million CDR3-containing paired-end reads were obtained per sample. TCRdb itself ran the 5' RACE reads through MiXCR, one entry per CDR3 protein. The table has hundreds of thousands of distinct CDR3 sequences, around 20% seen once. Overall study findings and caveats: Researchers said unsorted PBMCs prevented a conclusive naive versus antigen-experienced comparison.

J lost 3 bases, V lost 3 bases, and 10 bases had no gene match. Germline CDR1 MDHEN, CDR2 SYDVKM. This CDR3 contains 17 residues. The source material was blood. V gene TRBV28 combines with J gene TRBJ2-5; 10 bases map to TRBD2. The receptor was isolated from a man in his sixties or seventies in good health. The CDR3 loop reads CASSFSLAGEFEETQYF. Written as DNA, the CDR3 is TGTGCCAGCAGTTTTTCGCTAGCGGGAGAATTTGAAGAGACCCAGTACTTC.